The next 20 T cell receptor beta chains were all read from a single sample in a study of Graves' ophthalmopathy and Graves' hyperthyroidism. RNA transcripts yielded amplified TCR beta CDR3 regions. RT-PCR with HTBI primers came first, then second-round multiplex PCR. Each CDR3 protein gets one entry after TCRdb re-called the multiplex PCR reads with MiXCR. The sample gives hundreds of thousands of distinct CDR3 sequences, roughly 41% of which show up once; more than 2.5% is in the top ten. The sequenced sample was peripheral blood. The receptors were sampled from an adult man with Graves' ophthalmopathy.

This rearrangement joins TRBV9 to TRBJ1-2; TRBD1 might be the D (5 bases). V lost 0 bases, J lost 2 bases, and 11 bases lay in between. The length of the CDR3 is 15 residues. The germline gives CDR1 SGDLS, CDR2 YYNGEE. CDR3 sequence: CASSVGQGSNYGYTF. As DNA, the CDR3 is TGTGCCAGCAGCGTAGGCCAGGGATCCAACTATGGCTACACCTTC. The full variable domain, in which reference TRBV9 and TRBJ1-2 provide the parts outside the CDR3, is DSGVTQTPKHLITATGQRVTLRCSPRSGDLSVYWYQQSLDQGLQFLIQYYNGEERAKGNILERFSAQQFPDLHSELNLSSLELGDSALYFCASSVGQGSNYGYTFGSGTRLTVV.

In the case of this clonotype: Germline and junction disagree at one end, which may indicate a read error. This rearrangement joins TRBV10-2 to TRBJ2-7, with D possibly being TRBD1 (6 bases). This CDR3 has 14 amino acids. Germline CDR1 is WSHSY and CDR2 is SAAADI. The CDR3 protein is CASSRRQEPYEQYF. CDR3 nucleotide sequence: TGTGCCAGCAGTCGCCGACAGGAACCCTACGAGCAGTACTTC.

This clonotype was detected a few times. The V call is TRBV12-3 or TRBV12-4, the J call TRBJ2-2; maybe TRBD2 (6 bases). The CDR3 extends over 14 amino acids. V lost 5 bases and J 7 bases, leaving 14 bases between the germline ends. For the CDR3, the DNA is TGTGCCAGCAGTCGGGATCGGGGGATCGGGGAGCTGTTTTTT. Translated: CASSRDRGIGELFF.

In this sample, this clonotype turned up many times. This chain links TRBV13 with TRBJ1-4, with 8 positions matching TRBD1. Germline V CDR1 and CDR2: PRHDT, FYEKMQ (reference sequence). This CDR3 contains 17 residues. V trimming: 2 bases; J trimming: 4 bases; junction bases outside the gene matches: 9. This CDR3 is CASSLSRGQIRNEKLFF. CDR3 coding DNA: TGTGCCAGCAGCTTAAGCAGGGGGCAAATCCGTAATGAAAAACTGTTTTTT.

CDR3 DNA: TGTGCCAGCAGTAAGGACAGCTATAATGAAAAACTGTTTTTT. This gives the protein CASSKDSYNEKLFF. The gene calls are TRBV6-5 and TRBJ1-4; D is perhaps TRBD1 (6 bases). The CDR3 contains 14 residues. The V gene lost 5 bases and the J gene lost 4 bases, with 11 bases spanning the gap. Germline CDR1 MNHEY, CDR2 SVGAGI.

Comments on this clonotype: The CDR3 ends on some other residue instead of the conserved phenylalanine or tryptophan, so this is likely a read error. V gene TRBV2 combines with J gene TRBJ1-6; 7 nucleotides line up with TRBD1. With 6 bases clipped from V and 6 bases from J, the junction kept 2 bases outside the gene matches. This CDR3 has 13 residues. Germline V gives CDR1 SNHLY, CDR2 FYNNEI. The CDR3: CASRGQPNSPLHI. CDR3 coding DNA: TGTGCCAGCAGGGGACAGCCTAATTCACCCCTCCACATT.

The chain has TRBV7-6 and TRBJ2-3; 7 bases map to TRBD2. Germline V CDR1 and CDR2: SGHVS, FNYEAQ. V dropped 3 bases and J dropped 2; count of bases not matched to a gene: 5. The CDR3 contains 15 residues. The CDR3 protein is CASSLGRGNTDTQYF. CDR3 sequence (DNA): TGTGCCAGCAGCTTGGGGAGGGGTAACACAGATACGCAGTATTTT.

Details on this clonotype: The limits of the CDR3 on the DNA are not certain, so only TCRdb's listed CDR3 is given. The chain combines TRBV11-2 with TRBJ1-4; the D call in the table, TRBD1, was not verified against the DNA. The CDR3 totals 14 residues, both ends included. Germline CDR1 and CDR2: SGHAT and FQNNGV. This CDR3 is CASSSGQIMKNCFF.

The genes are TRBV4-2 and TRBJ2-5; 8 nucleotides agree with TRBD2. Trimming cost V 1 base and J 2 bases; bases outside gene matches: 3. In germline, CDR1 is LGHNA, CDR2 YNFKEQ. The length of the CDR3 is 15 residues. The CDR3 loop is CASSQAGGAQETQYF. In nucleotides, the CDR3 is TGTGCCAGCAGCCAAGCGGGAGGGGCTCAAGAGACCCAGTACTTC.

With regard to this clonotype: This may come from a read error, since a much larger clone is one base off. It is likely a read error, because the conserved phenylalanine at the end of the CDR3 is missing. The rearrangement uses TRBV9 and TRBJ1-6, with D possibly being TRBD1 (5 bases). The CDR3 contains 16 residues. CDR1 is SGDLS and CDR2 is YYNGEE in the germline V gene. The V and J ends lost 4 bases and 7 bases respectively, with 18 bases between them. The CDR3 bases are TGTGCCAGCAGCTTAGTGGGTAGGGGTGGCAATTCACCCCTCCACCTT. This encodes CASSLVGRGGNSPLHL.

This clonotype was observed many times. This rearrangement joins TRBV11-2 to TRBJ1-3, with unresolved D. Trimming left V 5 bases short and J 4 bases short, with 9 bases between. This CDR3 contains 13 residues. The germline gives CDR1 SGHAT, CDR2 FQNNGV. CDR3 coding DNA: TGTGCCAGCAGCCAAATACAGGGAAACACCATATATTTT. Translating it yields CASSQIQGNTIYF.

There are many counts of this clonotype. The gene calls are TRBV7-2 and TRBJ2-7; D gene unclear. Germline CDR1 SGHTA, CDR2 FQGNSA. The V end was cut by 5 bases, the J end by 3 bases, with 17 bases between. CDR3 length: 15 amino acids. CDR3 bases: TGTGCCAGCAGCCGACCGGTGGGCGGAAGCTACGAGCAGTACTTC. Its protein is CASSRPVGGSYEQYF.

This clonotype was found a few times. This sequence joins TRBV29-1 and TRBJ2-3; D not resolved. The germline V gene has CDR1 SQVTM and CDR2 ANQGSEA. V dropped 0 bases and J dropped 1 base, with 17 bases sitting between them. The CDR3 loop spans 17 amino acids. The CDR3 protein is CSVEEKDLGSRTDTQYF. In DNA form, the CDR3 reads TGCAGCGTTGAAGAAAAGGATCTGGGCAGCCGCACAGATACGCAGTATTTT.

This clonotype was seen repeatedly, ten times or more. This chain uses TRBV7-2 with TRBJ1-2; D remains ambiguous. The CDR3 is 15 amino acids. With 5 bases removed from V and 7 bases from J, the gap between germline ends came to 20 bases. The germline CDR1 and CDR2 sequences are SGHTA and FQGNSA. This CDR3 reads CASSPLDRYLFGYTF. The CDR3 DNA reads TGTGCCAGCAGCCCACTGGACCGCTACCTATTTGGCTACACCTTC.

In its sample, this clonotype was seen a few times. The rearrangement uses TRBV11-2 and TRBJ2-3; 9 bases agree with TRBD2. The CDR3 totals 19 residues. The trim removed 0 bases at V and 0 bases at J, leaving 10 bases unmatched. The germline gives CDR1 SGHAT, CDR2 FQNNGV. The CDR3 sequence: CASSLDRTASGASTDTQYF. The CDR3 DNA sequence: TGTGCCAGCAGCTTAGATCGGACTGCTAGCGGGGCTAGCACAGATACGCAGTATTTT.

CDR3 loop: CASSLGQARAFF. The CDR3 DNA reads as TGTGCCAGCAGCTTAGGACAGGCTCGTGCTTTCTTT. The J gene is TRBJ1-1, the V gene TRBV6-1; 7 bases align to TRBD1. The J segment lost 11 bases and the V segment lost 6 bases, leaving 9 bases of the junction unmatched. CDR1 and CDR2 from the germline V gene are MNHNS and SASEGT. The CDR3 runs 12 residues.

This clonotype was observed many times. The J gene is TRBJ2-6, the V gene TRBV10-2, with a weak D call TRBD2 (5 bases). This CDR3 spans 17 amino acids. Trimming left V 2 bases short and J 0 bases short, with 11 bases between. Germline V gene data show CDR1 as WSHSY and CDR2 as SAAADI. DNA of the CDR3: TGCGCCAGCAGTGAGGGGAGCAGTTCCTCTGGGGCCAACGTCCTGACTTTC. Encoded protein: CASSEGSSSSGANVLTF.

This sequence joins TRBV10-2 and TRBJ1-1, with 7 bases identical to TRBD1. Germline V gives CDR1 WSHSY, CDR2 SAAADI. The V gene end was trimmed by 9 bases and the J gene end by 0 bases; junction bases not matched to a gene: 10. The CDR3 runs 15 residues. This CDR3 reads CASLDRPFMNTEAFF. As DNA, the CDR3 is TGCGCCAGTTTGGACAGGCCGTTCATGAACACTGAAGCTTTCTTT.

V gene TRBV7-8 combines with J gene TRBJ2-6; D is tentatively TRBD1 or TRBD2 (5 bases each). CDR3 length: 16 amino acids. V was clipped by 3 bases and J by 2 bases, with 11 bases between them. Germline CDR1 and CDR2: SGHVS and FQNEAQ. The chain's CDR3 is CASSLLLGAGANVLTF. The CDR3, as DNA: TGTGCCAGCAGCTTGTTGCTGGGGGCTGGGGCCAACGTCCTGACTTTC.

A note on this clonotype: A read error may be the cause here, since a much bigger clone is one base away. The chain employs TRBV7-2 and TRBJ2-2; 7 bases are shared with TRBD2. Looked up from germline, CDR1 is SGHTA and CDR2 is FQGNSA. The CDR3 covers 12 residues. In DNA form, the CDR3 reads TGTGCCAGCAGCTTAATGAGCGGGGAGCTGCTTTTT. It is translated as CASSLMSGELLF.